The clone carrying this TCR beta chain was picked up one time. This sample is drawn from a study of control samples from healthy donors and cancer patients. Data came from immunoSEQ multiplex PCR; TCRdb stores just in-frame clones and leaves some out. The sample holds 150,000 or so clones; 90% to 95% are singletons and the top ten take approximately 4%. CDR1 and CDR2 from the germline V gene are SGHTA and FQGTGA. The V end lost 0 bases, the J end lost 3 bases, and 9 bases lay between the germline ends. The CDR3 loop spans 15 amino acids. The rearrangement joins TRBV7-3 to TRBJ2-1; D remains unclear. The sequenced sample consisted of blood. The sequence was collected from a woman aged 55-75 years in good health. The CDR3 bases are TGTGCCAGCAGCTTAACGTCTACTGGCTACAATGAGCAGTTCTTC. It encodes CASSLTSTGYNEQFF.